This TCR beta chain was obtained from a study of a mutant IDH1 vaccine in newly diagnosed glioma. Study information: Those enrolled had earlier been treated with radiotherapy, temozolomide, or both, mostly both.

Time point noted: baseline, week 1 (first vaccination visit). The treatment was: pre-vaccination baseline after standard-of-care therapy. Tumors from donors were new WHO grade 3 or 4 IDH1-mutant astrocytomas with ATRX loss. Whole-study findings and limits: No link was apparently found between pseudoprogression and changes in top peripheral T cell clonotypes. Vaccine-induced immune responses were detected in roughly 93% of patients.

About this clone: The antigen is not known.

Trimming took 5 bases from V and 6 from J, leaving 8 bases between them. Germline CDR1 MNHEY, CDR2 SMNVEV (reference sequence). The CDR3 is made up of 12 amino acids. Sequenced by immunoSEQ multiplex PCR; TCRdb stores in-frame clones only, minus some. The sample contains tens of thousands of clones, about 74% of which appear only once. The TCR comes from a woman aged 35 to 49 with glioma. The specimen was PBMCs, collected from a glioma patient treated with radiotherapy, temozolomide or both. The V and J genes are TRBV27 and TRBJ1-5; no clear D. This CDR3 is CASSRPGQPQHF. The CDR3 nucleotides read TGTGCCAGCAGTCGTCCGGGTCAGCCCCAGCATTTT.